The 26 T cell receptor beta chains in this list originate from one sample, sequenced in a study of CD8 T cells in ankylosing spondylitis (dated by TCRdb to about 2017). The method was 5' RACE. TCRdb records Illumina HiSeq 2500 as the sequencer. TCRdb reanalyzed the raw reads on its own, using fastp at Q25 for trimming and MiXCR for clone calling, and kept in-frame beta chains. Every distinct CDR3 protein forms one entry, paired with its most common genes and DNA. The sample table records about 150,000 distinct CDR3 sequences; 9.5% to 12% of these occur just once. Together, the top ten hold about 4% of the sample. The sequenced material came from blood, either unsorted or a sorted T cell fraction (not recorded which). The source of these receptors is a female donor with ankylosing spondylitis or in good health (not recorded which).

The table lists this clonotype with many counts. The V call is TRBV20-1, the J call TRBJ2-3, with D tentatively TRBD2 (5 bases). V lost 3 bases and J 4 bases, leaving 11 bases between the germline ends. There are 13 residues in the CDR3. Germline CDR1 reads DFQATT; CDR2 reads SNEGSKA (reference sequence). CDR3 nucleotide sequence: TGCAGTGCTAGTCGTACTAGGGCAGATACGCAGTATTTT. Amino acid sequence: CSASRTRADTQYF.

This clonotype was recorded at least ten times. V usage is TRBV7-9 and J usage is TRBJ2-2, with no clear D. Germline V CDR1 and CDR2: SEHNR, FQNEAQ (reference sequence). Trimming pared 3 bases from V and 6 bases from J, leaving 5 bases between. This CDR3 is built from 12 residues. The CDR3 here is CASSFGPGELFF. CDR3 DNA: TGTGCCAGCAGCTTTGGCCCCGGGGAGCTGTTTTTT.

In this sample, this clonotype turned up many times. The chain uses TRBV29-1 and TRBJ2-3, with TRBD1 matching 7 bases. J was trimmed by 4 bases and V by 4 bases; bases with no gene match: 2. The CDR3 is 12 residues long. CDR1 SQVTM and CDR2 ANQGSEA come from the germline V gene. DNA of the CDR3: TGCAGCGTTGTAGGGGGCCCAGATACGCAGTATTTT. The encoded protein is CSVVGGPDTQYF.

This clonotype was seen a handful of times. The chain is built from TRBV7-7 and TRBJ2-7; 9 bases are shared with TRBD2. Trimming took 5 bases from V and 1 from J; bases not matched to a gene: 6. Germline V gives CDR1 SSHAT, CDR2 FNYEAQ (reference sequence). This CDR3 spans 15 amino acids. CDR3 sequence (DNA): TGTGCCAGCAGCCCCTTAGCGGGGGCATCCTACGAGCAGTACTTC. Its protein product is CASSPLAGASYEQYF. The complete variable domain, with remaining parts taken from reference TRBV7-7 and TRBJ2-7, reads GAGVSQSPRYKVTKRGQDVTLRCDPISSHATLYWYQQALGQGPEFLTYFNYEAQPDKSGLPSDRFSAERPEGSISTLTIQRTEQRDSAMYRCASSPLAGASYEQYFGPGTRLTVT.

This clonotype came up many times. The V and J genes are TRBV20-1 and TRBJ2-1; no clear D gene. V lost 1 base and J lost 8, with 9 bases in between. Germline CDR1 is DFQATT and CDR2 is SNEGSKA (reference sequence). The CDR3 runs to 12 residues. CDR3 in DNA: TGCAGTGCTAGAGGGACCAGCCATGAGCAGTTCTTC. Protein: CSARGTSHEQFF.

This clonotype was detected many times. J is TRBJ2-5 and V is TRBV29-1; the match to TRBD1 covers 8 bases. The CDR3 extends over 14 amino acids. The V segment lost 7 bases and the J segment 4 bases; nucleotides outside the gene matches: 11. Per germline, CDR1 SQVTM and CDR2 ANQGSEA. This chain's CDR3 is CSAFGQGQRETQYF. CDR3 sequence (DNA): TGCAGCGCCTTCGGACAGGGTCAACGAGAGACCCAGTACTTC.

In this sample, this clonotype turned up many times. This chain links TRBV20-1 with TRBJ2-1, with D possibly matching TRBD2 (7 bases). Trimming cost V 1 base and J 7 bases, with 17 bases left between them. The CDR3 runs to 15 residues. Per the germline V gene, CDR1 is DFQATT and CDR2 is SNEGSKA (reference sequence). The CDR3 nucleotides are TGCAGTGCTAGAGCGATGCGGGGGCTAGGAAATGAGCAGTTCTTC. It is translated as CSARAMRGLGNEQFF.

CDR3 in DNA: TGTGCCAGCAGTCTTGAGGGCGTGAACACTGAAGCTTTCTTT. As protein: CASSLEGVNTEAFF. This sequence joins TRBV7-3 and TRBJ1-1; no reliable D call. The V and J ends lost 6 bases and 0 bases respectively, with 11 bases between them. The CDR3 length is 14 residues. Germline assignment: CDR1 SGHTA and CDR2 FQGTGA. The variable domain in full, completed from reference TRBV7-3 and TRBJ1-1, reads GAGVSQTPSNKVTEKGKYVELRCDPISGHTALYWYRQSLGQGPEFLIYFQGTGAADDSGLPNDRFFAVRPEGSVSTLKIQRTERGDSAVYLCASSLEGVNTEAFFGQGTRLTVV.

This clonotype was detected ten times or more. The CDR3 sequence: CSASPRAEAFF. For the CDR3, the DNA is TGCAGTGCTAGCCCGAGGGCTGAAGCTTTCTTT. The rearrangement joins TRBV20-1 to TRBJ1-1; D unresolved. Trimming removed 3 bases from V and 6 bases from J, with 8 bases in between. This CDR3 comprises 11 residues. The germline CDR1 and CDR2 sequences are DFQATT and SNEGSKA (reference sequence).

This clonotype was counted at least ten times. The chain recombines TRBV9 with TRBJ2-5; D remains unclear. V lost 1 base to trimming and J lost 2 bases, with 6 bases between them. Germline CDR1 is SGDLS and CDR2 is YYNGEE. The CDR3 is 13 amino acids. This CDR3 is CASSVRDQETQYF. DNA of the CDR3: TGTGCCAGCAGCGTAAGGGATCAAGAGACCCAGTACTTC.

This clonotype was seen at least ten times. The chain couples TRBV19 to TRBJ2-3; 10 bases map to TRBD1. The CDR3 is made up of 18 amino acids. Trimming removed 5 bases from V and 2 bases from J; junction bases left unmatched: 13. Germline V gene sequence: CDR1 LNHDA, CDR2 SQIVND (reference sequence). CDR3 sequence: CASSPRPGTGVNTDTQYF. CDR3 DNA sequence: TGTGCCAGTAGTCCTCGTCCCGGGACAGGGGTGAACACAGATACGCAGTATTTT.

This clonotype showed up many times. The chain uses TRBV28 and TRBJ1-2; 10 bases match TRBD1. With V trimmed by 6 bases and J by 8 bases, 12 bases remained unmatched. Germline V gene lookup returns CDR1 MDHEN and CDR2 SYDVKM. The CDR3 is 15 residues long. The CDR3 region is CASRPLTGGILGYTF. DNA of the CDR3: TGTGCCAGCAGACCTTTGACAGGGGGCATCCTCGGCTACACCTTC.

This clonotype has ten or more counts. CDR3 sequence (DNA): TGTGCCAGCAGTTTGACCATTTACGAGCAGTACTTC. Translating gives CASSLTIYEQYF. V and J are TRBV12-3 or TRBV12-4 and TRBJ2-7; D gene unclear. CDR3 size: 12 residues. Trimming pared 3 bases from V and 4 bases from J, leaving 7 bases between.

This clonotype was counted only a few times. The gene calls are TRBV5-4 and TRBJ2-7; weak D call: TRBD1 (5 bases). Trimming left V 1 base short and J 4 bases short, with 9 bases between. The CDR3 is 13 amino acids. The germline gives CDR1 SGHNT, CDR2 YYREEE (reference sequence). The CDR3 protein is CASSLFQGYEQYF. DNA of the CDR3: TGTGCCAGCAGCTTGTTCCAGGGATACGAGCAGTACTTC.

This chain uses TRBV11-2 with TRBJ1-3; TRBD1 matches at 8 bases. V lost 5 bases to trimming and J lost 0 bases; unmatched junction nucleotides: 15. This CDR3 comprises 19 residues. Germline V CDR1 and CDR2: SGHAT, FQNNGV. CDR3 bases: TGTGCCAGCAGCGATCACCCATGGACAGGGTCGACCTCTGGAAACACCATATATTTT. It is translated as CASSDHPWTGSTSGNTIYF.

This clonotype was found many times. The rearrangement uses TRBV2 and TRBJ2-3; D perhaps matches TRBD1 (5 bases). The CDR3 totals 15 residues. Trimming removed 7 bases from V and 0 bases from J, with 14 bases in between. CDR1 is SNHLY, CDR2 FYNNEI, per germline. CDR3 amino acids: CASTPGPGSTDTQYF. The CDR3 DNA reads as TGTGCCAGCACCCCAGGGCCAGGGAGCACAGATACGCAGTATTTT.

This clonotype was seen many times. The chain couples TRBV5-6 to TRBJ1-2; D is ambiguous. The CDR3 covers 14 residues. Germline V gene lookup returns CDR1 SGHDT and CDR2 YYEEEE. Deletions cut 4 bases from V and 1 base from J, with 11 bases between. CDR3 nucleotide sequence: TGTGCCAGCAGCCCATCCGGGAGTAACTATGGCTACACCTTC. It translates to CASSPSGSNYGYTF.

Many counts were recorded for this clonotype. The chain is built from TRBV5-1 and TRBJ2-3; the D is unclear. Germline-derived CDR1 and CDR2 are SGHRS and YFSETQ. The CDR3 is made up of 15 amino acids. Trimming took off 0 bases at V and 3 bases at J, with 11 bases between the two ends. This chain's CDR3 is CASSLGLRQTDTQYF. CDR3 bases: TGCGCCAGCAGCTTGGGATTGCGTCAGACAGATACGCAGTATTTT.

There are many counts of this clonotype. J is TRBJ2-2 and V is TRBV7-6; tentatively, D is TRBD1 (6 bases). CDR3 size: 17 residues. The V and J ends lost 3 bases and 0 bases respectively, with 14 bases between them. The germline CDR1 and CDR2 sequences are SGHVS and FNYEAQ. The CDR3 loop reads CASSFQGGLSNTGELFF. The CDR3 coding sequence is TGTGCCAGCAGCTTCCAAGGGGGATTGTCGAACACCGGGGAGCTGTTTTTT.

This clonotype showed up many times. The chain couples TRBV9 to TRBJ1-6; 7 positions match TRBD1. Germline lookup yields CDR1 SGDLS and CDR2 YYNGEE. This CDR3 contains 15 residues. J gave up 6 bases and V 0 bases, and 3 bases lay outside the gene matches. CDR3: CASSVEGQANSPLHF. CDR3 DNA sequence: TGTGCCAGCAGCGTAGAAGGACAGGCTAATTCACCCCTCCACTTT.

This clonotype was seen many times. The CDR3, as DNA: TGTGCCAGCACCCCTTCTAGCGGGAGTGGTGATGAGCAGTTCTTC. Translation: CASTPSSGSGDEQFF. The chain combines TRBV12-3 or TRBV12-4 with TRBJ2-1; 10 nucleotides align to TRBD2. V dropped 7 bases and J dropped 8; count of bases not matched to a gene: 11. The CDR3 is 15 amino acids.

There are many counts of this clonotype. The chain employs TRBV24-1 and TRBJ1-2; D gene ambiguous. Germline V gene sequence: CDR1 KGHDR, CDR2 SFDVKD. The CDR3 covers 16 residues. The ends were cut back, 1 base at V and 3 bases at J, with 14 bases in the middle. CDR3 residues: CATSDLSPQDYYGYTF. CDR3 DNA sequence: TGTGCCACCAGTGATTTAAGCCCCCAGGATTACTATGGCTACACCTTC.

This clonotype was counted ten times or more. The V call is TRBV5-1, the J call TRBJ2-7, with D hard to call. V lost 4 bases, J lost 0 bases, and 20 bases lay in between. This CDR3 has 17 residues. Germline lookup yields CDR1 SGHRS and CDR2 YFSETQ. DNA for the CDR3: TGCGCCAGCAGCAAAGGGTCCTCCAGAGCTATCTCCTACGAGCAGTACTTC. It specifies CASSKGSSRAISYEQYF.

This clonotype appeared once. The junction departs from germline at one end; a sequencing error may be responsible. This chain connects TRBV12-3 or TRBV12-4 to TRBJ1-1, with 7 bases fitting TRBD1. The CDR3 has 11 amino acids. The CDR3 here is CASSNLGGVGF. DNA of the CDR3: TGTGCCAGCAGCAACCTAGGGGGCGTAGGCTTT.

This clonotype was seen many times. The chain has TRBV5-1 and TRBJ2-1, with D possibly TRBD2 on 5 matching bases. The length of the CDR3 is 17 residues. Trimming took off 4 bases at V and 3 bases at J, with 20 bases between the two ends. The germline gives CDR1 SGHRS, CDR2 YFSETQ. The CDR3 loop is CASSPANRDLYYNEQFF. For the CDR3, the DNA is TGCGCCAGCAGCCCCGCTAATCGGGATTTATACTACAATGAGCAGTTCTTC.

This clonotype was seen many times. The CDR3 DNA sequence: TGTGCCATCAGTGACAGGCCTGCCACCGGGGAGCTGTTTTTT. Translation gives CAISDRPATGELFF. V gene TRBV10-3 combines with J gene TRBJ2-2; D remains ambiguous. The CDR3 extends over 14 amino acids. Trimming cost V 3 bases and J 4 bases, with 9 bases left between them. Germline V gene sequence: CDR1 ENHRY, CDR2 SYGVKD.